This T cell receptor (beta chain) was recorded in a study of human T cells and chemical hapten exposure. Across the study: Across samples, TCR yields varied, mostly owing to small differences in pooled library volumes. Study observations and caveats: The study found that DPC sensitization did not change TCRs above 1 in 1000 frequency.

On this clonotype: Its specificity is not known.

As to time point: healthy volunteer bleed at 6 weeks. It was unfractionated whole blood from which total RNA was extracted. Per the germline V gene, CDR1 is MNHEY and CDR2 is SVGAGI. The CDR3 covers 13 residues. Trimming took off 2 bases at V and 12 bases at J, with 13 bases between the two ends. Individual cDNA molecules in this library carried unique molecular identifiers. Under the authors' procedure: TCRs per sample had a median of approximately 100,000 and ranged from roughly 20,000 to 690,600. TCRdb itself ran the RACE reads through MiXCR, one entry per CDR3 protein. The V and J calls were determined by TCRdb, not by the authors. The sample holds some 77,000 distinct CDR3 sequences; approximately 8.1% are singletons and the top ten take roughly 1.6%.

Specimen: whole blood. The J gene is TRBJ1-4, the V gene TRBV6-5, with D perhaps TRBD1 (5 bases). The source is a female donor in good health. Some clones in this sample may be carry-over from other donors' samples. CDR3 coding DNA: TGTGCCAGCAGTTACCATCCCTGGGGGGAACTGTTTTTT. It specifies CASSYHPWGELFF.